These T cell receptor beta chains were read from a single sample in a study of CD8+CD57+ T cells in acquired aplastic anemia. TCRdb reanalysed the reads using MiXCR and keeps one entry per CDR3 protein. The profile shows 150,000 to 200,000 distinct CDR3 sequences, 65% to 75% of them singletons. Source material: sorted CD4+, CD8+, or CD8+CD57+ T cells (not recorded which) from PBMCs. The receptors here all came from a human donor with aplastic anemia. Both conserved end residues are part of each CDR3. The order of the fields is V gene, J gene, clone size, D gene, CDR3 protein, CDR3 DNA. A D gene is named only where the DNA matches it firmly. Expanded clones get a size class; other rows say once, few or many, or leave the size out.

V gene: TRBV11-2
J gene: TRBJ2-3
clone size: once
D gene: TRBD1
CDR3 protein: CASNNAGQGDTDTQYF
CDR3 DNA: TGTGCCAGCAATAATGCCGGACAGGGCGACACAGATACGCAGTATTTT

V gene: TRBV7-9
J gene: TRBJ1-1
clone size: NA
D gene: TRBD1
CDR3 protein: CASSLGTGRATEAFF
CDR3 DNA: TGTGCCAGCAGCCTCGGGACAGGTCGAGCCACTGAAGCTTTCTTT

V gene: TRBV2
J gene: TRBJ2-7
clone size: NA
D gene: NA
CDR3 protein: CASSEFRPASSYEQYF
CDR3 DNA: TGTGCCAGCAGTGAGTTTAGGCCCGCGAGTTCCTACGAGCAGTACTTC

V gene: TRBV7-9
J gene: TRBJ2-1
clone size: NA
D gene: TRBD1
CDR3 protein: CASSSTRDRVYDEQFF
CDR3 DNA: TGTGCCAGCAGCTCAACCCGGGACAGGGTTTATGATGAGCAGTTCTTC

V gene: TRBV5-6
J gene: TRBJ2-7
clone size: NA
D gene: TRBD2
CDR3 protein: CASSSGLAVYEQYF
CDR3 DNA: TGTGCCAGCAGCTCGGGACTAGCGGTCTACGAGCAGTACTTC

V gene: TRBV20-1
J gene: TRBJ2-7
clone size: NA
D gene: TRBD2
CDR3 protein: CSASGTTISYEQYF
CDR3 DNA: TGCAGTGCGAGTGGGACTACCATCTCCTACGAGCAGTACTTC

V gene: TRBV10-3
J gene: TRBJ1-6
clone size: few
D gene: TRBD1
CDR3 protein: CAISRGQGDSPLHF
CDR3 DNA: TGTGCCATCAGCCGGGGACAGGGGGATTCACCCCTCCACTTT

V gene: TRBV7-3
J gene: TRBJ2-7
clone size: NA
D gene: TRBD2
CDR3 protein: CASSSGGGRNEQYF
CDR3 DNA: TGTGCCAGCAGCTCGGGGGGGGGCAGAAACGAGCAGTACTTC

V gene: TRBV19
J gene: TRBJ2-3
clone size: NA
D gene: NA
CDR3 protein: CASSFLSSDTQYF
CDR3 DNA: TGTGCCAGTAGTTTCCTTTCGTCAGATACGCAGTATTTT

V gene: TRBV5-1
J gene: TRBJ1-2
clone size: NA
D gene: TRBD1
CDR3 protein: CASSYGQARGYTF
CDR3 DNA: TGTGCCAGCAGCTACGGACAGGCACGGGGCTACACCTTC

V gene: TRBV2
J gene: TRBJ2-1
clone size: NA
D gene: TRBD2
CDR3 protein: CASSDLGLAGGQNEQFF
CDR3 DNA: TGTGCCAGCAGTGATTTGGGTCTAGCGGGGGGGCAGAATGAGCAGTTCTTC

V gene: TRBV5-1
J gene: TRBJ2-7
clone size: once
D gene: TRBD2
CDR3 protein: CASSNGGISYEQYF
CDR3 DNA: TGCGCCAGCAGCAACGGGGGGATCTCCTACGAGCAGTACTTC

V gene: TRBV5-1
J gene: TRBJ2-7
clone size: NA
D gene: NA
CDR3 protein: CASSSRLDYEQYF
CDR3 DNA: TGCGCCAGCAGCTCACGCCTGGACTACGAGCAGTACTTC

V gene: TRBV5-4
J gene: TRBJ1-1
clone size: NA
D gene: NA
CDR3 protein: CASRSAPNTEAFF
CDR3 DNA: TGTGCCAGCAGATCGGCACCGAACACTGAAGCTTTCTTT

V gene: TRBV20-1
J gene: TRBJ2-7
clone size: NA
D gene: TRBD1
CDR3 protein: CSARGSGQGFNEQYF
CDR3 DNA: TGCAGTGCTAGAGGAAGCGGACAGGGGTTCAACGAGCAGTACTTC

V gene: TRBV19
J gene: TRBJ2-7
clone size: medium-sized
D gene: TRBD1
CDR3 protein: CASSTDRVAYEQYF
CDR3 DNA: TGTGCCAGTAGTACCGACAGGGTTGCCTACGAGCAGTACTTC

V gene: TRBV3-1
J gene: TRBJ1-5
clone size: NA
D gene: NA
CDR3 protein: CASSQDSLRVQPQHF
CDR3 DNA: TGTGCCAGCAGCCAAGACTCTTTGCGGGTCCAGCCCCAGCATTTT

V gene: TRBV4-1
J gene: TRBJ2-7
clone size: NA
D gene: NA
CDR3 protein: CASSQDREFYEQYF
CDR3 DNA: TGCGCCAGCAGCCAAGACAGGGAGTTTTACGAGCAGTACTTC

V gene: TRBV6-4
J gene: TRBJ2-3
clone size: few
D gene: TRBD2
CDR3 protein: CASSGAGGFNEQYF
CDR3 DNA: TGTGCCAGCAGTGGAGCGGGGGGGTTCAATGAGCAGTATTTT